This T cell receptor (beta chain) was sequenced during a study of human T cells and chemical hapten exposure. In this sample, this clonotype turned up many times. Time point given: patch test 2, 6 weeks after DPC sensitization. As for treatment: therapeutic diphenylcyclopropenone sensitization with weekly scalp DPC. Trimming cost V 0 bases and J 4 bases, with 12 bases left between them. Germline V gene data show CDR1 as DFQATT and CDR2 as SNEGSKA (reference sequence). The CDR3 loop spans 14 amino acids. TCRdb analysed the RACE reads with MiXCR anew, one entry per CDR3 protein. The sample records about 69,000 distinct CDR3 sequences, 10% being singletons.

The material was whole blood, obtained in connection with sensitization to the hapten diphenylcyclopropenone (DPC). This sequence originates from a woman aged 50 to 65 with alopecia areata. Some clones in this sample may be carry-over from other donors' samples. V is TRBV20-1 and J is TRBJ1-1; D gene ambiguous. The CDR3 region has the DNA TGCAGTGCTAGAGATACGGCGGGCGGCACTGAAGCTTTCTTT. Its protein product is CSARDTAGGTEAFF.